This entry lists 15 T cell receptor beta chains sequenced from one sample in a study of radiation and T cells in renal cell carcinoma. The time point here: baseline pretreatment blood. Noted treatment: 15 Gy SBRT to primary tumor, nephrectomy 4 weeks later. Using immunoSEQ multiplex PCR, the repertoire was profiled, and TCRdb retains in-frame clones only, with some absent. The sample includes approximately 63,000 clones, 78% of them seen just once. The specimen comprised blood, sampled from a patient whose treatment included radiotherapy and nephrectomy. Receptors were obtained from a man in his sixties with renal cell carcinoma.

The V and J genes are TRBV6-1 and TRBJ1-1; weak D call: TRBD1 (5 bases). Trimming cost V 5 bases and J 1 base, with 8 bases left between them. CDR1 is MNHNS, CDR2 SASEGT, per germline. This CDR3 is built from 13 residues. The CDR3 DNA reads as TGTGCCAGCAGTCGGGGCGGGAACACTGAAGCTTTCTTT. This translates into CASSRGGNTEAFF.

This clone turned up a few times. This chain joins TRBV27 and TRBJ2-3, with 9 positions matching TRBD2. Trimming took 2 bases from V and 5 from J; bases not matched to a gene: 8. The CDR3 runs to 16 residues. Germline values: CDR1 MNHEY, CDR2 SMNVEV (reference sequence). CDR3 amino acids: CASSLERSGGRDTQYF. Written as DNA, the CDR3 is TGTGCCAGCAGTTTAGAGAGGAGCGGGGGGCGAGATACGCAGTATTTT.

J is TRBJ1-3 and V is TRBV9, with unresolved D. From germline, CDR1 is SGDLS and CDR2 YYNGEE. The CDR3 extends over 16 amino acids. Trimming left V 3 bases short and J 0 bases short, with 13 bases between. The CDR3 bases are TGTGCCAGCAGCGCCGGCCTGGTCGGCTCTGGAAACACCATATATTTT. Translation gives CASSAGLVGSGNTIYF.

This chain joins TRBV6-5 and TRBJ1-1; D not certain. Germline V gene data show CDR1 as MNHEY and CDR2 as SVGAGI. Trimming removed 6 bases at V and 5 bases at J, with 13 bases between. The CDR3 is 13 amino acids. The DNA of the CDR3 is TGTGCCAGCAGCCCTCCCTTTGGAACTGAAGCTTTCTTT. Protein: CASSPPFGTEAFF.

The gene calls are TRBV7-2 and TRBJ1-6; tentative D call: TRBD1 (6 bases). Trimming took 7 bases from V and 7 from J, leaving 11 bases between them. The CDR3 is 13 amino acids. The V gene's germline CDR1 is SGHTA and CDR2 FQGNSA. CDR3: CASNLQGNSPLHF. CDR3 nucleotide sequence: TGTGCCAGCAACCTACAGGGAAATTCACCCCTCCACTTT.

V is TRBV5-4 and J is TRBJ2-1, with 9 bases aligning to TRBD2. The V segment lost 0 bases and the J segment 9 bases; nucleotides outside the gene matches: 13. Germline V lookup: CDR1 SGHNT, CDR2 YYREEE (reference sequence). There are 17 residues in the CDR3. CDR3 in amino acids: CASSLEGRRGRAGEQFF. CDR3 nucleotide sequence: TGTGCCAGCAGCTTGGAGGGGCGGCGCGGGAGGGCGGGTGAGCAGTTCTTC.

The chain combines TRBV20-1 with TRBJ1-1; TRBD1 aligns across 8 bases. The CDR3 totals 11 residues. The ends lost 6 bases at V and 12 bases at J; junction bases unmatched: 9. Germline assignment: CDR1 DFQATT and CDR2 SNEGSKA (reference sequence). The DNA for the CDR3 is TGCAGTGCCCTTGGACAGGGTTCGACTTTCTTT. Protein sequence: CSALGQGSTFF.

The chain recombines TRBV27 with TRBJ1-4; 10 positions agree with TRBD1. With V trimmed by 6 bases and J by 6 bases, 4 bases remained unmatched. Germline V gene sequence: CDR1 MNHEY, CDR2 SMNVEV (reference sequence). This CDR3 is built from 14 residues. The CDR3 spells CASSQGQGHEKLFF. As DNA, the CDR3 is TGTGCCAGCAGCCAGGGACAGGGGCATGAAAAACTGTTTTTT.

The J gene is TRBJ2-2, the V gene TRBV7-3; D unresolved. Trimming took 5 bases from V and 0 from J, leaving 13 bases between them. CDR3 length: 16 amino acids. The germline CDR1 and CDR2 sequences are SGHTA and FQGTGA. Here the CDR3 reads CASSPLPDANTGELFF. CDR3 nucleotide sequence: TGTGCCAGCAGCCCCCTCCCAGATGCGAACACCGGGGAGCTGTTTTTT.

This chain connects TRBV15 to TRBJ2-2; the D is unclear. CDR1 is LNHNV, CDR2 YYDKDF, per germline (reference sequence). The length of the CDR3 is 12 residues. V was cut by 4 bases and J by 5 bases, with 5 bases left in between. The CDR3: CATSTLTGELFF. DNA of the CDR3: TGTGCCACCAGCACTTTAACCGGGGAGCTGTTTTTT.

The chain employs TRBV16 and TRBJ1-2; a possible D gene is TRBD1 (5 bases). Germline V gene lookup returns CDR1 KGHSY and CDR2 FQNENV. This CDR3 spans 16 amino acids. Trimming left V 6 bases short and J 4 bases short, with 21 bases between. CDR3 DNA: TGTGCCAGCAGGACAACCCCAAGGGGAGCGGGCTATGGCTACACCTTC. Its translation is CASRTTPRGAGYGYTF.

This clone was picked up a small number of times. The genes are TRBV7-9 and TRBJ2-7; D call uncertain. V was trimmed by 6 bases and J by 1 base, leaving 13 bases between them. The germline V gene has CDR1 SEHNR and CDR2 FQNEAQ (reference sequence). This CDR3 spans 14 amino acids. Here the CDR3 reads CASSPLGRSYEQYF. CDR3 DNA sequence: TGTGCCAGCAGTCCCCTGGGCCGTTCCTACGAGCAGTACTTC.

The V and J genes are TRBV10-1 and TRBJ1-4; D uncertain. The CDR3 length is 14 residues. Germline loops: CDR1 WNHNN, CDR2 SYGVQD (reference sequence). Trimming took 2 bases from V and 7 from J, leaving 11 bases between them. The CDR3 region has the DNA TGCGCCAGCAGTGAGAAATACCGCCCTGAAAAACTGTTTTTT. Translated, it gives CASSEKYRPEKLFF.

The chain links TRBV5-3 to TRBJ1-3; no firm D call. TRBV5-3 belongs to the ORF category, with a function that is uncertain. This CDR3 has 17 residues. Trimming took 1 base from V and 1 from J, leaving 15 bases between them. CDR3 residues: CARSLPPPQRSGNTIYF. In nucleotides, the CDR3 is TGTGCCAGAAGCTTGCCACCACCTCAAAGGTCTGGAAACACCATATATTTT.

The rearrangement links TRBV5-1 to TRBJ2-3; 10 nucleotides align to TRBD2. V trimming: 2 bases; J trimming: 6 bases; junction bases outside the gene matches: 6. Germline loops: CDR1 SGHRS, CDR2 YFSETQ. CDR3 length equals 15 residues. In nucleotides, the CDR3 is TGCGCCAGCAGCTTTAGCGGGAGGACAATCGATACGCAGTATTTT. Translation: CASSFSGRTIDTQYF.